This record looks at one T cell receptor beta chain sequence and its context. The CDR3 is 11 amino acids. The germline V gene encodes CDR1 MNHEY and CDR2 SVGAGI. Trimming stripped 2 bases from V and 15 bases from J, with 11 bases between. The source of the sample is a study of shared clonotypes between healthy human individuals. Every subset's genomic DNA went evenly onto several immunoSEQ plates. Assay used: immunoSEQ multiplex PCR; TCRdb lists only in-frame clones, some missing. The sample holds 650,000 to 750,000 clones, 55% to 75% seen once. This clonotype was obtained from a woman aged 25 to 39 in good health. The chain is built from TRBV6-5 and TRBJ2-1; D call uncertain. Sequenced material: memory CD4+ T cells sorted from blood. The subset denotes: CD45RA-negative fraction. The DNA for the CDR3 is TGTGCCAGCAGTTACAACAGATTCTCGTTCTTC. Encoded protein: CASSYNRFSFF.